Listed below are T cell receptor beta chains from one sample, sequenced in a study of response to subunit inactivated influenza vaccine. TCRdb re-derived calls from the RT-PCR reads in MiXCR, one entry per CDR3 protein. Of 500,000 to 600,000 distinct CDR3 sequences in the sample, about 11% are singletons; the top ten hold approximately 10%. These sequences were also reported in another study, on T cells expressing NK-cell markers.

The sequences come from PBMCs from blood, collected on the day of vaccination. Receptors were obtained from a man aged 45-65 years who received an inactivated influenza vaccine. The conserved cysteine and the conserved F or W are not part of the CDR3 here. The order of the fields is J gene, V gene, CDR3 protein.

TRBJ2-1 | TRBV6-2/TRBV6-3 | ASSSGLVGSYNEQF
TRBJ1-4 | TRBV27 | ASRNLLRYEKLF
TRBJ2-7 | TRBV12-3/TRBV12-4 | ASSPTSAQISEQY
TRBJ2-7 | TRBV24-1 | ATSGNGTLGGEQY
TRBJ1-1 | TRBV6-1 | ASRGQGLSEAF
TRBJ2-1 | TRBV6-1 | ASSVLQGAPNEQF
TRBJ2-2 | TRBV9 | ASSLGTSGGLESYTGELF
TRBJ2-7 | TRBV19 | ASSAGLSYEQY
TRBJ2-2 | TRBV5-6 | ASSRYTGSNTGELF
TRBJ2-1 | TRBV7-9 | ASSLWVRTGSYNEQF
TRBJ1-4 | TRBV28 | ASSATTGRGTNEKLF
TRBJ1-2 | TRBV29-1 | SVRTWRGRNYGYT
TRBJ2-7 | TRBV28 | ASSPRGLARGSYEQY
TRBJ2-6 | TRBV6-2/TRBV6-3 | ASSYPLGGGSGANVLT
TRBJ1-2 | TRBV7-2 | ASSLAPGGRVGYT
TRBJ1-1 | TRBV20-1 | SARDLRIYTGKNTEAF
TRBJ2-5 | TRBV28 | ASSLTRGIETQY
TRBJ2-7 | TRBV7-9 | ASSLGGPHYEQY
TRBJ2-6 | TRBV3-1 | ASSPISGTESSGANVLT
TRBJ1-5 | TRBV20-1 | SARAVQLNQPQH
TRBJ2-7 | TRBV7-2 | ASSDTRTGGGYEQY
TRBJ1-5 | TRBV6-1 | ASSQGYSNQPQH
TRBJ2-2 | TRBV11-2 | ASSSGTFRTGELF
TRBJ1-1 | TRBV6-6 | AARQFRVDEAF
TRBJ2-1 | TRBV6-2/TRBV6-3 | ASSYEGRYNEQF
TRBJ2-4 | TRBV15 | ATSSPEAGKNIQY
TRBJ1-2 | TRBV20-1 | SARDGTPGGYGYT
TRBJ2-3 | TRBV6-2/TRBV6-3 | ATTRRGTDTQY
TRBJ2-3 | TRBV4-2 | ASSGAGNPDTQY
TRBJ2-1 | TRBV9 | ASLGRVGNEQF
TRBJ1-4 | TRBV19 | ASSDGPGEKLF
TRBJ2-5 | TRBV7-2 | ASSLPTGSETQY
TRBJ1-1 | TRBV29-1 | SVELNAEAF
TRBJ1-5 | TRBV4-2 | ASSQDGGGAEQPQH
TRBJ2-3 | TRBV25-1 | ASSESPLSDTQY
TRBJ2-5 | TRBV5-1 | ASRPGTTQETQY
TRBJ1-4 | TRBV3-1 | ASSQRQGSFEKLF
TRBJ2-5 | TRBV10-3 | AISEIGTGGETQY
TRBJ1-3 | TRBV6-1 | ASSPSGFGNTIY
TRBJ2-1 | TRBV9 | ASSVAPAGYNEQF
TRBJ2-1 | TRBV29-1 | SVGLARDNEQF
TRBJ1-5 | TRBV28 | ASSETGGTTNNQPQH
TRBJ2-2 | TRBV3-1 | ASSQESQYSGELF
TRBJ2-7 | TRBV29-1 | SVVGRDEQY
TRBJ2-2 | TRBV3-1 | ASSQELRSGRGTGELF
TRBJ2-7 | TRBV28 | ASSLRADGSSYEQY
TRBJ2-7 | TRBV12-3/TRBV12-4 | ASSDPGTGSEEQY
TRBJ2-7 | TRBV7-2 | ASSFLDEQY
TRBJ2-1 | TRBV7-2 | ASSLSWHEQF
TRBJ2-1 | TRBV5-8 | ASSKKSSYNEQF
TRBJ1-1 | TRBV27 | ASSPTVATMNTEAF
TRBJ2-5 | TRBV28 | ASSTPRARETQY
TRBJ2-1 | TRBV20-1 | SARDPKRENPNEQF
TRBJ2-3 | TRBV14 | ASSQNRGWGPDTQY